This TCR beta chain was identified during a study of technical replicates of blood from a handful of donors. This clone is a singleton in its sample. This table comes from immunoSEQ multiplex PCR, and its TCRdb copy is limited to in-frame clones, with some not included. The sample contains roughly 60,000 clones, 86% of which appear only once. The ends were cut back, 5 bases at V and 4 bases at J, with 14 bases in the middle. The CDR3 length is 14 residues. Germline CDR1 reads SEHNR; CDR2 reads FQNEAQ (reference sequence). The source of this sequence is a human donor in good health. Some clones in this sample may be carry-over from other donors' samples. The chain recombines TRBV7-9 with TRBJ1-1, with D perhaps matching TRBD1 (6 bases). The sample was PBMCs. The CDR3 DNA reads TGTGCCAGCAGCCCCCGAGGGGGTCGCACTGAAGCTTTCTTT. This sequence encodes CASSPRGGRTEAFF.